This T cell receptor (beta chain) was identified during a study of blood T cell repertoires in COVID-19. The CDR3 runs to 12 residues. Germline V gene data show CDR1 as LGHDT and CDR2 as YNNKEL (reference sequence). Trimming pared 1 base from V and 10 bases from J, leaving 9 bases between. Clones were sequenced by immunoSEQ multiplex PCR, and TCRdb holds only the in-frame ones, with some missing. Of 380,000 or so clones listed, around 87% are singletons. Donors were grouped by their self-reported clinical history. Sequenced: PBMCs or T cells enriched from blood (not recorded which). The genes are TRBV3-1 (or the pseudogene TRBV3-2) and TRBJ2-3, with D possibly being TRBD1 (5 bases). This sequence originates from a woman aged 25 to 39 with acute COVID-19. CDR3 sequence reads: CASSQVDNSQYF. The DNA of the CDR3 is TGTGCCAGCAGCCAAGTGGACAATTCGCAGTATTTT.